The count of the clone carrying this T cell receptor beta chain is one. Antigen specificity is unknown. PCR employed 60 Vbeta and 13 Jbeta primers. TCRdb keeps only in-frame clones here, not all; method: immunoSEQ multiplex PCR. The profile shows about 120,000 clones, 83% of them singletons. This entry comes from a study of cytomegalovirus exposure and HLA in healthy donors. Trimming pared 4 bases from V and 6 bases from J, leaving 15 bases between. From germline, CDR1 is WNHNN and CDR2 SYGVQD (reference sequence). The CDR3 runs to 14 residues. Regarding the study as a whole: As was reported, the HLA-A and HLA-B alleles of most subjects were accurately predicted from TCR beta sequences.

The chain links TRBV10-1 to TRBJ1-2; D not certain. The specimen sequenced was PBMCs. This TCR came from a man in his late teens or twenties in good health and CMV-seropositive. The CDR3 region has the DNA TGCGCCAGCAGTGCCACCCAGGAGGTCAATGGCTACACCTTC. It translates to CASSATQEVNGYTF.